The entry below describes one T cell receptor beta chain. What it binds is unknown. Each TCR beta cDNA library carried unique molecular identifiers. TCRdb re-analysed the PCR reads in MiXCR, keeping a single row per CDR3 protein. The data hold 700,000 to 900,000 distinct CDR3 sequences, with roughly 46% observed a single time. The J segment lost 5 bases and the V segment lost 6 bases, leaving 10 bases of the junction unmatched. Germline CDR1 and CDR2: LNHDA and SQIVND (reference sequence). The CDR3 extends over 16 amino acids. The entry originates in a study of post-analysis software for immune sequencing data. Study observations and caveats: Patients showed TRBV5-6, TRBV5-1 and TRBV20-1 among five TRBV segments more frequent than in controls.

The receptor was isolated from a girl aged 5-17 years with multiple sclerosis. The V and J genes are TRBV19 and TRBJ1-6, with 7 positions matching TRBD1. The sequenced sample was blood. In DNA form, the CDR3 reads TGTGCCAGTAGACCGACCGGCGGGACAGATAATTCACCCCTCCACTTT. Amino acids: CASRPTGGTDNSPLHF. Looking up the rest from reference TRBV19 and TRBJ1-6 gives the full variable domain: DGGITQSPKYLFRKEGQNVTLSCEQNLNHDAMYWYRQDPGQGLRLIYYSQIVNDFQKGDIAEGYSVSREKKESFPLTVTSAQKNPTAFYLCASRPTGGTDNSPLHFGNGTRLTVT.